The clone carrying this T cell receptor beta chain was seen ten or more times. Its cognate antigen is unknown. These data come from a study of T cells in Graves' hyperthyroidism and ophthalmopathy. Study-wide results and caveats: Separation of ophthalmopathy from stable hyperthyroidism was achieved by a 13 V-J model.

Per germline, CDR1 SQVTM and CDR2 ANQGSEA. This CDR3 comprises 11 residues. V lost 4 bases and J 0 bases, leaving 3 bases between the germline ends. Amplified TCR beta CDR3 regions came from RNA transcripts. The TCR CDR3 first-round RT-PCR relied on the HTBI primer set. TCRdb ran MiXCR on the multiplex PCR reads and lists one entry per CDR3 protein. Among roughly 510,000 distinct CDR3 sequences listed, 40% to 55% were seen once. The sequence derives from an adult woman with Graves' disease, either hyperthyroidism or ophthalmopathy (not recorded which). The sample taken for sequencing was peripheral blood or thyroid tissue (not recorded which). The chain joins TRBV29-1 to TRBJ2-5; D gene unclear. The CDR3 loop is CSVAHQETQYF. The CDR3 DNA follows: TGCAGCGTTGCACACCAAGAGACCCAGTACTTC. The full variable domain, with the rest looked up from reference TRBV29-1 and TRBJ2-5, is SAVISQKPSRDICQRGTSLTIQCQVDSQVTMMFWYRQQPGQSLTLIATANQGSEATYESGFVIDKFPISRPNLTFSTLTVSNMSPEDSSIYLCSVAHQETQYFGPGTRLLVL.